This T cell receptor (beta chain) was sequenced during a study of CD8 T cells in ankylosing spondylitis. Study-level findings and limits: Seemingly characteristic of ankylosing spondylitis blood was a TCR beta motif consisting of 7 or 8 highly homologous variants.

This clonotype was seen more than once but under ten times. What it recognizes is unknown. From the 5' RACE reads, TCRdb called clonotypes with MiXCR, one entry per CDR3 protein. Here the sample spans about 800,000 distinct CDR3 sequences, 10% to 15% being singletons. This CDR3 region has 12 residues. The germline gives CDR1 LNHNV, CDR2 YYDKDF (reference sequence). V was clipped by 5 bases and J by 4 bases, with 9 bases between them. The V gene is TRBV15, the J gene TRBJ2-7; possible D gene TRBD2, 6 bases. This TCR was sampled from a male donor with ankylosing spondylitis. Sequenced material: blood, either unsorted or a sorted T cell fraction (not recorded which). The CDR3 is CATSARGYEQYF. CDR3 in DNA: TGTGCCACCAGCGCCCGGGGGTACGAGCAGTACTTC.